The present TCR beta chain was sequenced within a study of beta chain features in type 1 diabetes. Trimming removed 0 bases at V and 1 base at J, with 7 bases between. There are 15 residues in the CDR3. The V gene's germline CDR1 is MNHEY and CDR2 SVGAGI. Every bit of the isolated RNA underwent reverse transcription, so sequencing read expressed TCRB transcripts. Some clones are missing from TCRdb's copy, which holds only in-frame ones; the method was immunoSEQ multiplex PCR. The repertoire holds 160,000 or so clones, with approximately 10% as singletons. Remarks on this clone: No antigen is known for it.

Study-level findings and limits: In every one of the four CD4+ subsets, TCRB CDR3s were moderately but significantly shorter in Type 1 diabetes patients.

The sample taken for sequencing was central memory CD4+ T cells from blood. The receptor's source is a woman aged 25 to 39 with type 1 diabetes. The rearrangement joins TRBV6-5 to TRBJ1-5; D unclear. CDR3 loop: CASSYSSNSNQPQHF. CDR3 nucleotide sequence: TGTGCCAGCAGTTACTCGAGTAACAGCAATCAGCCCCAGCATTTT.